This is a list of T cell receptor beta chains from one sample in a study of cytomegalovirus exposure and HLA in healthy donors. Only in-frame clones appear in the TCRdb table, and some are missing; sequencing was by immunoSEQ multiplex PCR. The sample has some 120,000 clones; more than 70% are singletons. Sequencing input: PBMCs. The receptors were sampled from a human donor in good health. The CDR3 runs from the conserved cysteine through the conserved F or W. D genes are given only for firm matches. Clone size is not always given. Where it is, it says once, few, many or a class for expanded clones.

TRBJ1-2 | - | - | TRBV4-2 | TGTGCCAGCAGCCAAGGCGGGTCCGCCAACTATGGCTACACCTTC | CASSQGGSANYGYTF
TRBJ1-2 | - | TRBD1 | TRBV27 | TGTGCCAGCAGTGTGGGACAGGGCGAATGGGGCTACACCTTC | CASSVGQGEWGYTF
TRBJ1-6 | - | - | TRBV27 | TGTGCCAGCAGGCCCGGGACACCTAATTCACCCCTCCACTTT | CASRPGTPNSPLHF
TRBJ1-6 | once | - | TRBV2 | TGTGCCAGCAAGCGCAGCTCAAATTCCCCCCTCCACTTT | CASKRSSNSPLHF
TRBJ2-7 | once | - | TRBV27 | TGTGCCAGCCTCCGGCAGGGAGGCTCAGTCCACGAGCAGTACTTC | CASLRQGGSVHEQYF
TRBJ1-5 | - | - | TRBV6-1 | TGTGCCAGCAGTTCTTCCAGGGTAAATCAGCCCCAGCATTTT | CASSSSRVNQPQHF
TRBJ1-3 | - | - | TRBV4-2 | TGTGCCAGCAGCCAAGAGAGGGGAAACACCATATATTTT | CASSQERGNTIYF
TRBJ2-5 | - | - | TRBV29-1 | TGCAGCACTGAGACAGGACCGGCGTACTTC | CSTETGPAYF
TRBJ2-5 | - | - | TRBV5-5 | TGTGCCAGCAGCTTGGTGCCTAGCCCCCAAGAGACCCAGTACTTC | CASSLVPSPQETQYF
TRBJ1-5 | few | - | TRBV5-1 | TGCGCCAGCAGCTTGGGGTTCGAGGTGGGGCCCCAGCATTTT | CASSLGFEVGPQHF
TRBJ2-1 | - | - | TRBV6-6 | TGTGCCAGCAGGCCGGGGTATGAGCAGTTCTTC | CASRPGYEQFF
TRBJ2-3 | - | - | TRBV7-9 | TGTGCCAGCAGCCCCCACCGGTTTAGGGAGCCCACAGATACGCAGTATTTT | CASSPHRFREPTDTQYF
TRBJ2-3 | once | - | TRBV7-9 | TGTGCCAGCAGCGACACTCGCACAGATACGCAGTATTTT | CASSDTRTDTQYF
TRBJ2-7 | - | - | TRBV6-1 | TGTGCCAGCAGTGATTGGGGCGTGGGTGCCTACGAGCAGTACTTC | CASSDWGVGAYEQYF
TRBJ1-5 | few | - | TRBV6-5 | TGTGCCAGCCGGACAGATCTCAATCAGCCCCAGCATTTT | CASRTDLNQPQHF
TRBJ2-5 | - | - | TRBV19 | TGTGCCAGTAGTGGTCTACTTTGGAGCGAGACCCAGTACTTC | CASSGLLWSETQYF
TRBJ1-3 | - | - | TRBV5-6 | TGTGCCAGCAGCTTCGGTAGTGGAAACACCATATATTTT | CASSFGSGNTIYF
TRBJ2-7 | - | - | TRBV5-1 | TGCGCCAGCAGCTTATCCGATATTAGCTACGAGCAGTACTTC | CASSLSDISYEQYF
TRBJ1-4 | - | - | TRBV5-1 | TGCGCCAGCAGCTCACCGGAGTCAACTAATGAAAAACTGTTTTTT | CASSSPESTNEKLFF
TRBJ2-3 | - | - | TRBV4-1 | TGCGCCAGCAGCCAGGAAGCGGGCACAGATACGCAGTATTTT | CASSQEAGTDTQYF
TRBJ2-3 | few | - | TRBV7-2 | TGTGCCAGCAGCCTTCGGGTCAGCCCAGATACGCAGTATTTT | CASSLRVSPDTQYF
TRBJ1-4 | - | - | TRBV7-9 | TGTGCCAGCAGCTTAGCGCGCGGCGACGGGAATGAAAAACTGTTTTTT | CASSLARGDGNEKLFF
TRBJ2-7 | - | TRBD2 | TRBV14 | TGTGCCAGCAGCCGACTAGCGGAAACCTACGAGCAGTACTTC | CASSRLAETYEQYF
TRBJ1-4 | - | TRBD1 | TRBV5-1 | TGCGCCAGCAGCTGGACAGGGGAGGGGAATGAAAAACTGTTTTTT | CASSWTGEGNEKLFF
TRBJ1-1 | - | TRBD1 | TRBV2 | TGTGCCAGCAGGGGGACAGGGGGGGTTCCTGAAGCTTTCTTT | CASRGTGGVPEAFF
TRBJ1-5 | - | - | TRBV19 | TGTGCCAGTAGTAGCGGGTCAGGGGTTCAGCCCCAGCATTTT | CASSSGSGVQPQHF
TRBJ2-3 | - | - | TRBV9 | TGTGCCAGCAGCGGGCCGACAGGGCCCTGGGGGGAACAACCCCGCGATAGCACAGATACGCAGTATTTT | CASSGPTGPWGEQPRDSTDTQYF
TRBJ2-7 | few | TRBD1 | TRBV10-2 | TGCGCCAGCAGTGAGTATCAGGCCAGGGGGCAAGGCGAGCAGTACTTC | CASSEYQARGQGEQYF
TRBJ1-4 | few | - | TRBV7-2 | TGTGCCAGCAGCTCTAGGTACGCGGAAAAACTGTTTTTT | CASSSRYAEKLFF
TRBJ1-5 | - | - | TRBV27 | TGTGCCAGCAGTTCTGCAAGAGATCAGCCCCAGCATTTT | CASSSARDQPQHF
TRBJ2-6 | - | TRBD1 | TRBV2 | TGTGCCAGCACGAGGGACAGGGTAGAAGTTGGTGGCAACGTCCTGACTTTC | CASTRDRVEVGGNVLTF
TRBJ2-5 | - | - | TRBV2 | TGTGCCAGCAGAGCCTCCGAGGAGGCCCAGTACTTC | CASRASEEAQYF
TRBJ1-2 | - | - | TRBV6-1 | TGTGCCAGCAGCCCACTCTATGGCTACACCTTC | CASSPLYGYTF
TRBJ2-7 | - | TRBD1 | TRBV6-1 | TGCGCCAGCACCCGAGGGGGACAGGTCGAATACGAGCAGTACTTC | CASTRGGQVEYEQYF
TRBJ2-7 | once | - | TRBV11-2 | TGTGCCAGCAGCTTAGGCGAACCCTACGAGCAGTACTTC | CASSLGEPYEQYF
TRBJ2-7 | - | - | TRBV6-5 | TGTGCCAGCACCAGACTCGGGGGTACGACCTACGAGCAGTACTTC | CASTRLGGTTYEQYF
TRBJ1-1 | - | TRBD1 | TRBV7-2 | TGTGCCAGCAGCTTAGAGGGGGCGCGAATGAACACTGAAGCTTTCTTT | CASSLEGARMNTEAFF
TRBJ2-7 | - | - | TRBV5-6 | TGTGCCAGCAGCTTGAGCGAATCCTACGAGCAGTACTTC | CASSLSESYEQYF
TRBJ2-7 | - | - | TRBV6-6 | TGTGCCAGCACCCCCTATTCGGAGAACGAGCAGTACTTC | CASTPYSENEQYF
TRBJ1-6 | - | - | TRBV2 | TGTGCCAGCAGGGACAGAAGTAATTCACCCCTCCACTTT | CASRDRSNSPLHF
TRBJ1-4 | - | - | TRBV6-6 | TGTGCCAGCAGCCAGACCTCTTCGGGGGAAAAACTGTTTTTT | CASSQTSSGEKLFF
TRBJ2-7 | - | - | TRBV19 | TGTGCCAGTAGAGGGGTCCGAAACTACGAGCAGTACTTC | CASRGVRNYEQYF
TRBJ2-7 | once | - | TRBV19 | TGTGCCAGTAGTATGAGCAGGGACTTAGTCTACGAGCAGTACTTC | CASSMSRDLVYEQYF
TRBJ1-6 | - | - | TRBV5-1 | TGCGCCAGCAGCCAGAGAGGGTATGATTCACCCCTCCACTTT | CASSQRGYDSPLHF
TRBJ1-2 | - | - | TRBV10-2 | TGCGCCAGCAGGGGGGGGACGATCGTGAATGGCTACACCTTC | CASRGGTIVNGYTF
TRBJ1-5 | once | - | TRBV6-1 | TGTGCCAGCAGCCAACAGGGTTATAGCAATCAGCCCCAGCATTTT | CASSQQGYSNQPQHF
TRBJ1-2 | - | TRBD1 | TRBV13 | TGTGCCAGCAGCTTAGGGGGACAGGGATACTATGGCTACACCTTC | CASSLGGQGYYGYTF